Following are 8 T cell receptor beta chains from one sample sequenced in a study of blood T cell repertoires in COVID-19. Repertoires were generated with immunoSEQ multiplex PCR, while TCRdb's copy carries only in-frame clones and drops some. The profile covers over 35,000 clones, with about 88% appearing a single time and 15% to 20% taken by the ten largest. The sequencing sample was made of peripheral blood. These TCRs come from a man in his 70s with active COVID-19.

This rearrangement joins TRBV19 to TRBJ2-7; the D gene is possibly TRBD1 (6 bases). Germline CDR1 reads LNHDA; CDR2 reads SQIVND (reference sequence). V was clipped by 5 bases and J by 4 bases, with 15 bases between them. The CDR3 is made up of 14 amino acids. The CDR3 spells CASSLMGARYEQYF. The DNA for the CDR3 is TGTGCCAGTAGTTTGATGGGGGCGCGGTACGAGCAGTACTTC.

The chain recombines TRBV7-2 with TRBJ1-1; maybe TRBD1 (5 bases). Trimming shortened V by 4 bases and J by 2 bases, and 8 bases separated the two germline ends. In germline, CDR1 is SGHTA, CDR2 FQGNSA. The CDR3 runs to 13 residues. The CDR3 sequence is CASSWQGNTEAFF. The CDR3 coding sequence is TGTGCCAGCAGCTGGCAGGGTAACACTGAAGCTTTCTTT.

CDR3 nucleotides: TGTGCCAGCAGCTTATCGGGTGTCTACGAGCAGTACTTC. It yields the protein CASSLSGVYEQYF. This chain connects TRBV11-1 to TRBJ2-7; no reliable D call. Germline assignment: CDR1 SGHAT and CDR2 FQDESV (reference sequence). V was cut by 2 bases and J by 3 bases, with 8 bases left in between. This CDR3 spans 13 amino acids.

V and J are TRBV28 and TRBJ1-5; 9 nucleotides align to TRBD1. Germline V gene data show CDR1 as MDHEN and CDR2 as SYDVKM. V lost 4 bases and J lost 6; bases outside the gene matches: 10. The CDR3 has 16 amino acids. The CDR3 sequence: CASSSRDRVVRQPQHF. Here the CDR3 DNA reads TGTGCCAGCAGTTCCCGGGACAGGGTTGTCCGTCAGCCCCAGCATTTT.

In its sample, this clone was seen once. The gene calls are TRBV18 and TRBJ2-2; TRBD1 might be the D (6 bases). The V gene lost 2 bases and the J gene lost 4 bases, with 14 bases spanning the gap. The CDR3 is 16 amino acids. The germline CDR1 and CDR2 sequences are KGHSH and LQKENI. CDR3: CASSPGFGQTTGELFF. CDR3 in DNA: TGTGCCAGCTCACCAGGTTTCGGACAGACCACCGGGGAGCTGTTTTTT.

The CDR3 reads CASSSTGANQPQHF. For the CDR3, the DNA is TGTGCCAGCTCATCGACAGGCGCCAATCAGCCCCAGCATTTT. The chain couples TRBV18 to TRBJ1-5; a weak D match, TRBD1 (6 bases). Trimming took off 5 bases at V and 3 bases at J, with 11 bases between the two ends. The germline gives CDR1 KGHSH, CDR2 LQKENI. The CDR3 extends over 14 amino acids.

Here the CDR3 reads CASSSNGLAGHNEQFF. DNA of the CDR3: TGTGCCAGCAGCTCCAATGGGCTAGCGGGGCACAATGAGCAGTTCTTC. The J gene is TRBJ2-1, the V gene TRBV7-3, with 9 bases matching TRBD2. V lost 4 bases to trimming and J lost 5 bases; unmatched junction nucleotides: 9. The length of the CDR3 is 16 residues. CDR1 and CDR2 (germline): SGHTA, FQGTGA.

The chain carries TRBV19 and TRBJ2-3; D is undetermined. The V end was cut by 5 bases, the J end by 6 bases, with 15 bases between. The germline V gene has CDR1 LNHDA and CDR2 SQIVND (reference sequence). The CDR3 spans 14 residues. CDR3 sequence: CASSPRVLGDTQYF. CDR3 in DNA: TGTGCCAGTAGTCCCCGTGTCCTCGGGGATACGCAGTATTTT.